A selection of T cell receptor beta chains follows, all from one sample in a study of PD-1 blockade in classical Hodgkin lymphoma. TCRdb keeps only in-frame clones here, not all; method: immunoSEQ multiplex PCR. Among about 14,000 clones listed, roughly 86% were seen once. The specimen was CD4+ T cells from blood. All receptors derive from a human donor with classical Hodgkin lymphoma. Both conserved end residues are part of each CDR3. Each record gives: V gene, clone size, J gene, CDR3 protein. Clone size is shown for a subset of rows, as once, few, many or a class of expanded clone.

TRBV4-3	few	TRBJ2-5	CASSQTTGARTSRETQYF
TRBV5-4	few	TRBJ1-2	CASSSIGTGRYGYTF
TRBV11-2	few	TRBJ1-2	CASSWRGGAGLGYGYTF
TRBV5-1	.	TRBJ2-1	CASSLGGTSGSYNEQFF
TRBV15	.	TRBJ1-4	CATSGGTGLNEKLFF
TRBV10-2	.	TRBJ2-7	CASSDPWGSSYEQYF
TRBV29-1	.	TRBJ1-2	CSVASLQGYGYTF
TRBV7-2	.	TRBJ1-5	CASSSDGLSNQPQHF
TRBV11-3	.	TRBJ2-1	CASSPRTGTGNNEQFF
TRBV7-2	.	TRBJ2-7	CASSLGNGVVQYF
TRBV5-1	.	TRBJ2-1	CASSPGLSSYNEQFF
TRBV6-1	.	TRBJ1-2	CASRDRLYGYTF
TRBV11-2	.	TRBJ2-1	CASSLKLTGRDNEQFF
TRBV19	.	TRBJ2-1	CASSIAGRAANEQFF
TRBV27	once	TRBJ1-5	CASSFRSNQPQHF
TRBV19	few	TRBJ2-6	CASSMGGGSSGANVLTF